One T cell receptor beta chain is described in this entry. This sample is part of a study of technical replicates of blood from a few donors. Sequenced by immunoSEQ multiplex PCR; TCRdb stores in-frame clones only, minus some. The sample holds more than 90,000 clones, 90% to 97% seen once. CDR1 and CDR2 from the germline V gene are SGHVS and FQNEAQ. V lost 7 bases to trimming and J lost 1 base, with 8 bases between them. The CDR3 loop spans 13 amino acids. Sequencing was performed on T cells isolated from PBMCs. This clonotype was obtained from a human donor in good health. The rearrangement joins TRBV7-8 to TRBJ2-4; tentative D call: TRBD1 (5 bases). The CDR3 sequence: CASKGVAKNIQYF. CDR3 bases: TGTGCCAGCAAAGGGGTCGCCAAAAACATTCAGTACTTC.